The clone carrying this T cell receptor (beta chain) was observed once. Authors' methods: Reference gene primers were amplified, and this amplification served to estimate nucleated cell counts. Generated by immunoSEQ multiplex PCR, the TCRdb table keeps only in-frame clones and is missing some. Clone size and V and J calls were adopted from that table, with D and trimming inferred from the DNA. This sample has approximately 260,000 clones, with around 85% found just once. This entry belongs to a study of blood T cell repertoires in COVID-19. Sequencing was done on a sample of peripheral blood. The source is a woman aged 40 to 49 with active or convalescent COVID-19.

CDR3 nucleotide sequence: TGCAGCGTTGACCAGGGTGGCACAGATACGCAGTATTTT. Residues: CSVDQGGTDTQYF. V is TRBV29-1 and J is TRBJ2-3; possibly TRBD1 for D (5 bases). This CDR3 is built from 13 residues. Germline loops: CDR1 SQVTM, CDR2 ANQGSEA. Trimming shortened V by 3 bases and J by 1 base, and 8 bases separated the two germline ends.